This T cell receptor (beta chain) was sequenced during a study of T cells in Graves' hyperthyroidism and ophthalmopathy. This clonotype appeared a few times. TCR beta CDR3 sequences were amplified from RNA transcripts. The HTBI primer set was used in a first-round RT-PCR of the TCR CDR3. TCRdb independently ran MiXCR on the multiplex PCR reads; one entry per CDR3 protein. Of around 530,000 distinct CDR3 sequences listed, approximately 17% are singletons. Trimming removed 3 bases from V and 3 bases from J, with 15 bases in between. Germline lookup yields CDR1 DFQATT and CDR2 SNEGSKA (reference sequence). This CDR3 region has 14 residues.

The V call is TRBV20-1, the J call TRBJ2-7; the D gene is possibly TRBD1 (6 bases). Sequences were obtained from blood. The source of this sequence is a woman aged 18 to 35 with Graves' ophthalmopathy. The CDR3 sequence: CSARQGYYVYEQYF. The CDR3 coding sequence is TGCAGTGCTAGGCAGGGGTATTATGTCTACGAGCAGTACTTC.